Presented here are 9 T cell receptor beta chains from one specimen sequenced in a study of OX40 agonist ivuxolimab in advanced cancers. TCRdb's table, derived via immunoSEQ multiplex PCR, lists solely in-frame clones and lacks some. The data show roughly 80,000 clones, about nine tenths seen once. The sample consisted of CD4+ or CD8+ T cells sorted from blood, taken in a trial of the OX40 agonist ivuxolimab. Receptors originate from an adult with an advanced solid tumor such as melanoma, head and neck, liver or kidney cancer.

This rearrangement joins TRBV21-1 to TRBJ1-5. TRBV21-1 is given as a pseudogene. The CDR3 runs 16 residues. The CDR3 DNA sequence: TGTGCCAGCAGCAAAGAGCGGGGACAGCCCCAATCAGCCCCAGCATTT. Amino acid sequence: CASSKERGQPQSAPAF.

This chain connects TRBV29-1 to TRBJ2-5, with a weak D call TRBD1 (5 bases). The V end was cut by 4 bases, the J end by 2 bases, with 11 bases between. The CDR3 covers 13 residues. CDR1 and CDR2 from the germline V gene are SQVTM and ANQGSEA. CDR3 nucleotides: TGCAGCGTTGGGGCAGGGCAACAAGAGACCCAGTACTTC. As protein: CSVGAGQQETQYF. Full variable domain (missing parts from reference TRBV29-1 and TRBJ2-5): SAVISQKPSRDICQRGTSLTIQCQVDSQVTMMFWYRQQPGQSLTLIATANQGSEATYESGFVIDKFPISRPNLTFSTLTVSNMSPEDSSIYLCSVGAGQQETQYFGPGTRLLVL.

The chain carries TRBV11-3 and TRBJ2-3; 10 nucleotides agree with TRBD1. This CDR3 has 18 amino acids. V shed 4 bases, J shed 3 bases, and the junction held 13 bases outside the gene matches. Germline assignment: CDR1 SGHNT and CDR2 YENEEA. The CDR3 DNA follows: TGTGCCAGCAGCTACCCGGGTAGGGACAGGGGCCTGACAGATACGCAGTATTTT. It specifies CASSYPGRDRGLTDTQYF. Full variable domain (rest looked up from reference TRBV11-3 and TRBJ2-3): EAGVVQSPRYKIIEKKQPVAFWCNPISGHNTLYWYLQNLGQGPELLIRYENEEAVDDSQLPKDRFSAERLKGVDSTLKIQPAELGDSAVYLCASSYPGRDRGLTDTQYFGPGTRLTVL.

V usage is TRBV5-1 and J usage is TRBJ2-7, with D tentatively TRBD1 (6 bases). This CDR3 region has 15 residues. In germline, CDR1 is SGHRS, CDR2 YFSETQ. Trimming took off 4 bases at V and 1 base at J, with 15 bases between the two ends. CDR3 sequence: CASSRVTGPSYEQYF. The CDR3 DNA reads TGCGCCAGCAGCAGAGTGACAGGACCTTCCTACGAGCAGTACTTC.

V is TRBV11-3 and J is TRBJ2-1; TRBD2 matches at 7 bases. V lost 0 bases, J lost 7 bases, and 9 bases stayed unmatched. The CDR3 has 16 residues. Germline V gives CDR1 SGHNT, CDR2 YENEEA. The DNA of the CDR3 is TGTGCCAGCAGCTTAGAGGGCGGGGCGGGAGTAAATGAGCAGTTCTTC. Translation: CASSLEGGAGVNEQFF.

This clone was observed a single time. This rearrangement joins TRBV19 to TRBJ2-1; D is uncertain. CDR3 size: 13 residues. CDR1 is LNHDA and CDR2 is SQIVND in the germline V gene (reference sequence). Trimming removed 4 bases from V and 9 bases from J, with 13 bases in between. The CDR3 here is CASSKIVGIEQFF. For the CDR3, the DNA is TGTGCCAGTAGTAAAATCGTGGGCATTGAGCAGTTCTTC.

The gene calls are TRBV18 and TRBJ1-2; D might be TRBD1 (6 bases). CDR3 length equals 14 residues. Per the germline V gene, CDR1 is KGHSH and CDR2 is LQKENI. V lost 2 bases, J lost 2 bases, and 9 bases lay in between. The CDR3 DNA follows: TGTGCCAGCTCACCAACAGGGATGAACTATGGCTACACCTTC. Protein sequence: CASSPTGMNYGYTF.

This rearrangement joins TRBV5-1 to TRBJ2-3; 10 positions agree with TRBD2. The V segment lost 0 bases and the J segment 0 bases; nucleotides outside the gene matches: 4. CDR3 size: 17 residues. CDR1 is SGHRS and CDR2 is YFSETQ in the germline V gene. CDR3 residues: CASSLGSSGGSTDTQYF. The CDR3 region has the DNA TGCGCCAGCAGCTTGGGAAGTAGCGGGGGGAGCACAGATACGCAGTATTTT.

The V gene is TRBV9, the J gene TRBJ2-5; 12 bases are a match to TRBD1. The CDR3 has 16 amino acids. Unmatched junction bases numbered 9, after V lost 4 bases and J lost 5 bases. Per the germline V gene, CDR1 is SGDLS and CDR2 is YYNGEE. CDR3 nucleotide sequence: TGTGCCAGCAGCCGCGGGGGACAGGGGGCAAGGGAGACCCAGTACTTC. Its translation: CASSRGGQGARETQYF.